This T cell receptor beta chain appears in the sequencing data of a study of control samples from healthy donors and cancer patients. Repertoires were generated with immunoSEQ multiplex PCR, while TCRdb's copy carries only in-frame clones and drops some. Of about 190,000 clones listed, approximately 90% were seen once; the top ten hold 1.8%. Trimming cost V 5 bases and J 2 bases; bases outside gene matches: 7. The CDR3 loop spans 18 amino acids. Per the germline V gene, CDR1 is SEHNR and CDR2 is FQNEAQ (reference sequence). The chain has TRBV7-9 and TRBJ2-1; 15 bases line up with TRBD2. Sequenced: blood. The receptor's source is a man aged 30-40 years in good health. As DNA, the CDR3 is TGTGCCAGCAGCCCTTCCCGGACTAGCGGGGGGGCCTACAATGAGCAGTTCTTC. Translated, it gives CASSPSRTSGGAYNEQFF. The full variable domain, its missing parts supplied by reference TRBV7-9 and TRBJ2-1, is DTGVSQNPRHKITKRGQNVTFRCDPISEHNRLYWYRQTLGQGPEFLTYFQNEAQLEKSRLLSDRFSAERPKGSFSTLEIQRTEQGDSAMYLCASSPSRTSGGAYNEQFFGPGTRLTVL.